This TCR beta chain stems from a study of response to subunit inactivated influenza vaccine (dated 2018 in TCRdb). In terms of the full investigation: To follow how T cells responded to a trivalent subunit inactivated influenza vaccine, the researchers relied on deep quantitative profiling of the T cell receptor repertoire.

The study at large found these results: The authors proposed that each seasonal influenza vaccination may bring in only a limited number of new T cells.

This clonotype was picked up a small number of times. Its specific antigen is unknown. No much larger clone exists at a distance of one base, and base qualities are not known. The method was RT-PCR. These reads were obtained on an Illumina HiSeq 2500. In-frame beta chains were kept once TCRdb had trimmed the public reads at Q25 with fastp and called clones with MiXCR. Every distinct CDR3 protein forms one entry, paired with its most common genes and DNA. The sample table contains approximately 520,000 distinct CDR3 sequences; only one count was recorded for about 25% of them. The top ten clones comprise approximately 2% of the sample. From cysteine to phenylalanine, the CDR3 is 13 amino acids long. The retained sequence is limited to the CDR3, 39 bases, with the frame set at the first base. V loses 3 bases of germline sequence and J loses 5 bases, and the interval between the two ends is 13 bases. Per the germline V gene, SQVTM is the CDR1 and ANQGSEA is the CDR2.

The material sequenced was CD4+ T cells sorted from PBMCs, taken more than 4 days after vaccination. The rearrangement combines TRBV29-1 with TRBJ1-2; the D segment could be TRBD1, given 6 matching bases. This receptor was identified in a middle-aged man who received an inactivated influenza vaccine. Donor details come from another sample of the same person, matched by shared clones. The DNA sequence is TGCAGCGTTGAGAGAGGGGGGGGTTATGGCTACACCTTC. It codes for CSVERGGGYGYTF.